The 22 T cell receptor beta chains below come from one sample, sequenced in a study of T cells in pancreatic ductal adenocarcinoma. Surgery without prior neoadjuvant therapy was the treatment of the selected pancreatic ductal adenocarcinoma patients. Assay: immunoSEQ multiplex PCR; the TCRdb copy retains only in-frame clones and omits some. In the table there are about 100,000 clones, 90% to 95% of which are singletons. The specimen sequenced was PBMCs. These receptors were obtained from a human donor with pancreatic ductal adenocarcinoma.

The V and J genes are TRBV28 and TRBJ2-1; 11 nucleotides line up with TRBD1. V was pared by 5 bases and J by 6 bases, with 6 bases of the junction left unmatched. The CDR3 length is 15 residues. Germline loops: CDR1 MDHEN, CDR2 SYDVKM. The CDR3 nucleotides are TGTGCCAGCAGTGACGCCGGGACAGGGGGCAATGAGCAGTTCTTC. This encodes CASSDAGTGGNEQFF.

The rearrangement joins TRBV15 to TRBJ2-2, with 9 bases identical to TRBD2. Germline-derived CDR1 and CDR2 are LNHNV and YYDKDF (reference sequence). The CDR3 is made up of 16 amino acids. V lost 0 bases, J lost 6 bases, and 5 bases stayed unmatched. CDR3 amino acids: CATSREREGLAGELFF. Written as DNA, the CDR3 is TGTGCCACCAGCAGAGAGCGGGAGGGCTTAGCCGGGGAGCTGTTTTTT.

This rearrangement joins TRBV28 to TRBJ2-5; 12 bases agree with TRBD2. The V gene end was trimmed by 6 bases and the J gene end by 4 bases; junction bases not matched to a gene: 0. Germline CDR1 and CDR2: MDHEN and SYDVKM. The CDR3 has 13 residues. CDR3 nucleotide sequence: TGTGCCAGCAGACTAGCGGGAGGAGAGACCCAGTACTTC. Encoded protein: CASRLAGGETQYF.

The chain uses TRBV5-4 and TRBJ1-2, with 9 nucleotides matching TRBD1. This CDR3 has 16 residues. Trimming took 0 bases from V and 3 from J; bases not matched to a gene: 6. Germline CDR1 reads SGHNT; CDR2 reads YYREEE (reference sequence). The CDR3 DNA reads as TGTGCCAGCAGCTTGGGGGGACAGGGATCCGACTATGGCTACACCTTC. Protein: CASSLGGQGSDYGYTF.

The chain is built from TRBV10-1 and TRBJ2-1, with D maybe TRBD2 (5 bases). The germline V gene encodes CDR1 WNHNN and CDR2 SYGVQD (reference sequence). The CDR3 is 13 residues long. V lost 5 bases to trimming and J lost 8 bases, with 13 bases between them. The CDR3 sequence: CASSLEELHEQFF. Written as DNA, the CDR3 is TGCGCCAGCAGTCTGGAGGAGTTGCATGAGCAGTTCTTC.

This sequence joins TRBV5-1 and TRBJ2-1; 7 bases align to TRBD2. Germline V gene data show CDR1 as SGHRS and CDR2 as YFSETQ. V lost 2 bases to trimming and J lost 5 bases; unmatched junction nucleotides: 4. CDR3 length equals 14 residues. In DNA, the CDR3 is TGCGCCAGCAGCTTAACGGGAGGTAACAATGAGCAGTTCTTC. Its protein product is CASSLTGGNNEQFF.

The chain recombines TRBV5-5 with TRBJ2-7, with 14 bases fitting TRBD2. CDR3 length: 17 residues. V was clipped by 4 bases and J by 2 bases; unmatched bases: 8. In germline, CDR1 is SGHKS, CDR2 YYEKEE (reference sequence). The CDR3 loop is CASSARSGLAGAYEQYF. The DNA for the CDR3 is TGTGCCAGCAGCGCAAGATCGGGACTAGCGGGGGCCTACGAGCAGTACTTC.

Only one count was recorded for this clone. The genes are TRBV30 and TRBJ2-7, with 10 bases aligning to TRBD2. Looked up from germline, CDR1 is GTSNPN and CDR2 is SVGIG (reference sequence). Trimming took 5 bases from V and 3 from J; bases not matched to a gene: 13. The CDR3 length is 16 residues. CDR3: CAWEREGSWGHYEQYF. CDR3 DNA: TGTGCCTGGGAGCGGGAGGGCAGCTGGGGGCACTACGAGCAGTACTTC.

V gene TRBV19 combines with J gene TRBJ2-3; 13 bases are a match to TRBD2. The length of the CDR3 is 15 residues. CDR1 and CDR2 (germline): LNHDA, SQIVND (reference sequence). V lost 5 bases and J lost 4; bases outside the gene matches: 3. The CDR3 loop is CASSDTSGRADTQYF. The CDR3 nucleotides are TGTGCCAGTAGTGACACTAGCGGGAGGGCAGATACGCAGTATTTT.

The chain carries TRBV5-1 and TRBJ1-3; a possible D gene is TRBD1 (5 bases). V was pared by 0 bases and J by 0 bases, with 10 bases between. Germline V CDR1 and CDR2: SGHRS, YFSETQ. The CDR3 is made up of 16 amino acids. Written as DNA, the CDR3 is TGCGCCAGCAGCTTGGCAGGGTTCGTCTCTGGAAACACCATATATTTT. It translates to CASSLAGFVSGNTIYF.

The DNA of the CDR3 is TGTGCCAGCAGTTTTGGGACACAGTACGAGCAGTACTTC. Amino acid sequence: CASSFGTQYEQYF. V gene TRBV28 combines with J gene TRBJ2-7; the D gene is possibly TRBD1 (6 bases). V was pared by 3 bases and J by 4 bases, with 10 bases between. The CDR3 spans 13 residues. CDR1 is MDHEN, CDR2 SYDVKM, per germline.

The chain links TRBV5-1 to TRBJ2-7, with TRBD2 identical over 11 bases. CDR3 length equals 14 residues. In germline, CDR1 is SGHRS, CDR2 YFSETQ. V gave up 3 bases and J gave up 4 bases; unmatched junction bases: 3. For the CDR3, the DNA is TGCGCCAGCAGCTCCGGGACTAGCGGATACGAGCAGTACTTC. This gives the protein CASSSGTSGYEQYF.

The V call is TRBV27, the J call TRBJ2-7; D is possibly TRBD1 (5 bases). Per germline, CDR1 MNHEY and CDR2 SMNVEV (reference sequence). V dropped 3 bases and J dropped 2 bases, with 11 bases sitting between them. The CDR3 has 14 amino acids. CDR3 bases: TGTGCCAGCAGTTTTTCTGGGGCCGCCTACGAGCAGTACTTC. It translates to CASSFSGAAYEQYF.

V and J are TRBV5-1 and TRBJ2-5; D gene unclear. Germline loops: CDR1 SGHRS, CDR2 YFSETQ. Between the trimmed V and J ends, which lost 1 base and 3 bases, there was a span of 4 bases. This CDR3 region has 12 residues. This CDR3 reads CASSLTEETQYF. CDR3 bases: TGCGCCAGCAGCTTGACAGAAGAGACCCAGTACTTC.

The chain is built from TRBV9 and TRBJ1-3, with D possibly matching TRBD1 (6 bases). Germline V CDR1 and CDR2: SGDLS, YYNGEE. The CDR3 totals 16 residues. Trimming removed 2 bases from V and 1 base from J, with 13 bases in between. Written as DNA, the CDR3 is TGTGCCAGCAGCGTGACAGGTACTGAGTCTGGAAACACCATATATTTT. Protein sequence: CASSVTGTESGNTIYF. Full variable domain (remainder filled in from reference TRBV9 and TRBJ1-3): DSGVTQTPKHLITATGQRVTLRCSPRSGDLSVYWYQQSLDQGLQFLIQYYNGEERAKGNILERFSAQQFPDLHSELNLSSLELGDSALYFCASSVTGTESGNTIYFGEGSWLTVV.

This clone came up many times. The rearrangement links TRBV7-9 to TRBJ2-3; no clear D. Trimming left V 1 base short and J 14 bases short, with 13 bases between. CDR1 and CDR2 (germline): SEHNR, FQNEAQ (reference sequence). The CDR3 spans 12 residues. CDR3: CASSLDYFRWYF. CDR3 DNA sequence: TGTGCCAGCAGCTTAGACTACTTTAGGTGGTATTTT.

The J gene is TRBJ2-1, the V gene TRBV27; 7 bases map to TRBD2. Germline assignment: CDR1 MNHEY and CDR2 SMNVEV (reference sequence). The CDR3 sequence is 14 residues long. Trimming removed 7 bases from V and 4 bases from J; junction bases left unmatched: 7. CDR3 bases: TGTGCCAGCAAATCGCGGGAGAGATACAATGAGCAGTTCTTC. It is translated as CASKSRERYNEQFF.

Regarding this clone: Germline and junction disagree at one end, which may indicate a read error. The genes are TRBV4-2 and TRBJ1-2, with 10 bases fitting TRBD1. From germline, CDR1 is LGHNA and CDR2 YNFKEQ. The CDR3 extends over 14 amino acids. CDR3 amino acids: CASTQPDRGQSYTF. In DNA, the CDR3 is TGTGCCAGCACCCAACCTGACAGGGGGCAGAGCTACACCTTC.

V usage is TRBV28 and J usage is TRBJ2-7; D not certain. The V and J ends lost 5 bases and 5 bases respectively, with 10 bases between them. This CDR3 contains 12 residues. Germline lookup yields CDR1 MDHEN and CDR2 SYDVKM. CDR3 amino acids: CASSVLSHEQYF. Here the CDR3 DNA reads TGTGCCAGCAGTGTCTTGTCCCACGAGCAGTACTTC.

The gene calls are TRBV7-9 and TRBJ2-1, with 10 bases identical to TRBD2. The CDR3 runs 17 residues. After removal of 3 bases from V and 6 bases from J, the junction contained 11 bases not matched to a gene. The germline V gene has CDR1 SEHNR and CDR2 FQNEAQ (reference sequence). CDR3 protein: CASSFWRRLAGANEQFF. In DNA, the CDR3 is TGTGCCAGCAGCTTCTGGAGGCGGCTAGCGGGAGCCAATGAGCAGTTCTTC.

The chain combines TRBV18 with TRBJ2-5; 8 positions agree with TRBD1. CDR1 and CDR2 from the germline V gene are KGHSH and LQKENI. This CDR3 has 15 residues. J was trimmed by 5 bases and V by 3 bases; bases with no gene match: 8. The CDR3 protein is CASSPGRGLSETQYF. CDR3 sequence (DNA): TGTGCCAGCTCACCGGGCAGGGGGCTCTCGGAGACCCAGTACTTC. Looking up the rest from reference TRBV18 and TRBJ2-5 gives the full variable domain: NAGVMQNPRHLVRRRGQEARLRCSPMKGHSHVYWYRQLPEEGLKFMVYLQKENIIDESGMPKERFSAEFPKEGPSILRIQQVVRGDSAAYFCASSPGRGLSETQYFGPGTRLLVL.

The sample holds one count of this clone. The V gene is TRBV7-2, the J gene TRBJ2-7; D gene unclear. The CDR3 sequence is 12 residues long. The V and J ends lost 4 bases and 7 bases respectively, with 11 bases between them. From germline, CDR1 is SGHTA and CDR2 FQGNSA. CDR3 protein: CASSSPTGEQYF. CDR3 sequence (DNA): TGTGCCAGCAGCTCCCCGACGGGTGAGCAGTACTTC.